This entry is about one T cell receptor beta chain. Its target is not known. The sample originates from a study of T cell clonotyping in hematopoietic cell transplantation. Study-wide points: At the given depth, recipient repertoires were over 95% de novo clonotypes.

Clones were read by immunoSEQ multiplex PCR, and TCRdb kept only the in-frame ones, dropping some. This table holds around 11,000 clones, roughly 89% found once. The sample consisted of PBMCs, taken 100 days after allogeneic stem cell transplant. The clonotype originates from a female patient over 55 who had an allogeneic stem cell transplant from an unrelated donor, so the T cells may come from the graft donor. Some clones in this sample may be carry-over from other donors' samples.

CDR3 DNA: TGCGCCAGCAGCCAAGGAAATCCTGGGGGGACAGGCGGATACGAGCAGTACTTC. Residues: CASSQGNPGGTGGYEQYF. The chain joins TRBV4-3 to TRBJ2-7; TRBD1 matches at 8 bases. Germline V gene lookup returns CDR1 LGHNA and CDR2 YSLEER. The CDR3 runs to 18 residues. With 1 base clipped from V and 4 bases from J, the junction kept 15 bases outside the gene matches.